This is a list of T cell receptor beta chains from one sample in a study of blood T cell repertoires in COVID-19. Method: immunoSEQ multiplex PCR; TCRdb's copy keeps in-frame clones and lacks some. The table shows some 13,000 clones, with approximately 80% occurring only once. The specimen sequenced was peripheral blood. These receptor sequences come from a man aged 35 to 55 with active or convalescent COVID-19. Each CDR3 is given with its conserved first and last residue. A D gene is named only where the DNA matches it firmly. The size field is filled for only some rows; it gives once, few, many or a size class.

j_call: TRBJ2-7; v_call: TRBV28; d_call: .; clone_size: few; cdr3_nt: TGTGCCAGCAGCAAGACAGGTTCCGGATACGAGCAGTACTTC; cdr3_aa: CASSKTGSGYEQYF
j_call: TRBJ2-3; v_call: TRBV19; d_call: TRBD2; clone_size: .; cdr3_nt: TGTGCCAGTAGTATGAGTGCGACTAGCGGGGGTGATACGCAGTATTTT; cdr3_aa: CASSMSATSGGDTQYF
j_call: TRBJ2-7; v_call: TRBV4-3; d_call: .; clone_size: .; cdr3_nt: TGCGCCAGCAGCCCCGGGACAAGCTCCTACGAGCAGTACTTC; cdr3_aa: CASSPGTSSYEQYF
j_call: TRBJ2-2; v_call: TRBV30; d_call: TRBD1; clone_size: .; cdr3_nt: TGTGCCTGGAGTCGATTGGGACAGGGCACCGGGGAGCTGTTTTTT; cdr3_aa: CAWSRLGQGTGELFF
j_call: TRBJ2-7; v_call: TRBV7-9; d_call: TRBD2; clone_size: .; cdr3_nt: TGTGCCAGCAGCACCCGGACTAGCGGGTACATCTACGAGCAGTACTTC; cdr3_aa: CASSTRTSGYIYEQYF
j_call: TRBJ2-5; v_call: TRBV12-3/TRBV12-4; d_call: TRBD2; clone_size: .; cdr3_nt: TGTGCCAGCAACCCGGGGGGGCGAGAGACCCAGTACTTC; cdr3_aa: CASNPGGRETQYF
j_call: TRBJ2-3; v_call: TRBV7-8; d_call: .; clone_size: .; cdr3_nt: TGTGCCAGCAGCTTAGCGGGAGAGGGAGATACGCAGTATTTT; cdr3_aa: CASSLAGEGDTQYF
j_call: TRBJ1-1; v_call: TRBV5-1; d_call: TRBD1; clone_size: .; cdr3_nt: TGCGCCAGCAGCCCGGACAGGGTAAACACTGAAGCTTTCTTT; cdr3_aa: CASSPDRVNTEAFF
j_call: TRBJ2-1; v_call: TRBV30; d_call: TRBD1; clone_size: .; cdr3_nt: TGTGCCTGGAGTCCGCAGGGGGCTGGTGAGCAGTTCTTC; cdr3_aa: CAWSPQGAGEQFF
j_call: TRBJ2-1; v_call: TRBV28; d_call: TRBD2; clone_size: .; cdr3_nt: TGTGCCAGCAGCCCCCCCGGGGGGGGTTACAATGAGCAGTTCTTC; cdr3_aa: CASSPPGGGYNEQFF
j_call: TRBJ1-4; v_call: TRBV6-6; d_call: .; clone_size: .; cdr3_nt: TGTGCCAGCAGTGGAGGGGTGACTAATGAAAAACTGTTTTTT; cdr3_aa: CASSGGVTNEKLFF
j_call: TRBJ2-3; v_call: TRBV29-1; d_call: TRBD1; clone_size: .; cdr3_nt: TGCAGCGGGGACAGGGGCTTGGGCACAGATACGCAGTATTTT; cdr3_aa: CSGDRGLGTDTQYF
j_call: TRBJ2-7; v_call: TRBV10-3; d_call: TRBD2; clone_size: .; cdr3_nt: TGTGCCATCAGTGAGTCCGGGGGGAGGGGTTCCTACGAGCAGTACTTC; cdr3_aa: CAISESGGRGSYEQYF
j_call: TRBJ1-2; v_call: TRBV5-6; d_call: TRBD1; clone_size: .; cdr3_nt: TGTGCCAGCAGCCCTCTGGACAGGGGAGGAGGAGGCTACACCTTC; cdr3_aa: CASSPLDRGGGGYTF
j_call: TRBJ1-1; v_call: TRBV13; d_call: .; clone_size: once; cdr3_nt: TGTGCCAGCAGCTTCCGCGGGGGCGAAGCTTTCTTT; cdr3_aa: CASSFRGGEAFF
j_call: TRBJ1-1; v_call: TRBV12-3/TRBV12-4; d_call: .; clone_size: .; cdr3_nt: TGTGCCAGCAGTCCAGGGGTGAGGACTGAAGCTTTCTTT; cdr3_aa: CASSPGVRTEAFF
j_call: TRBJ1-2; v_call: TRBV5-6; d_call: .; clone_size: .; cdr3_nt: TGTGCCAGCAGCTTGTATGGGGAGTCCGATGGCTACACCTTC; cdr3_aa: CASSLYGESDGYTF
j_call: TRBJ2-7; v_call: TRBV18; d_call: .; clone_size: .; cdr3_nt: TGTGCCAGCTCACCAGGCTCATCTTCCTACGAGCAGTACTTC; cdr3_aa: CASSPGSSSYEQYF
j_call: TRBJ1-4; v_call: TRBV28; d_call: TRBD1; clone_size: .; cdr3_nt: TGTGCCAGCAGTTGGGACAGCGGTCTGAAAAAACTGTTTTTT; cdr3_aa: CASSWDSGLKKLFF
j_call: TRBJ2-7; v_call: TRBV10-3; d_call: TRBD1; clone_size: .; cdr3_nt: TGTGCCATCAGTGACCCTACCGGGACAGTCTACGAGCAGTACTTC; cdr3_aa: CAISDPTGTVYEQYF
j_call: TRBJ1-6; v_call: TRBV7-8; d_call: .; clone_size: few; cdr3_nt: TGTGCCAGCAGCTTCGGGGAGGGTAATTCACCCCTCCACTTT; cdr3_aa: CASSFGEGNSPLHF
j_call: TRBJ2-1; v_call: TRBV11-2; d_call: TRBD2; clone_size: .; cdr3_nt: TGTGCCAGCAGCTTAGAGGTCGCGGGGGGAAAGTACAATGAGCAGTTCTTC; cdr3_aa: CASSLEVAGGKYNEQFF
j_call: TRBJ2-5; v_call: TRBV7-3; d_call: TRBD2; clone_size: .; cdr3_nt: TGTGCCAGCAGCCTAGGACTAGCGGGAGTGGGCCAAGAGACCCAGTACTTC; cdr3_aa: CASSLGLAGVGQETQYF
j_call: TRBJ1-3; v_call: TRBV18; d_call: .; clone_size: .; cdr3_nt: TGTGCCAGCTCACCGTGGGAGAGGGGAAACACCATATATTTT; cdr3_aa: CASSPWERGNTIYF
j_call: TRBJ1-5; v_call: TRBV28; d_call: TRBD1; clone_size: .; cdr3_nt: TGTGCCAGCAGTTCGCGGACAGGGGATTCTTATAGCAATCAGCCCCAGCATTTT; cdr3_aa: CASSSRTGDSYSNQPQHF
j_call: TRBJ2-1; v_call: TRBV2; d_call: TRBD1; clone_size: .; cdr3_nt: TGTGCCAGCAGTGGGGGACAGGTGAATAATGAGCAGTTCTTC; cdr3_aa: CASSGGQVNNEQFF
j_call: TRBJ2-3; v_call: TRBV27; d_call: .; clone_size: .; cdr3_nt: TGTGCCAGCAGTTTTCAAGATACGCAGTATTTT; cdr3_aa: CASSFQDTQYF
j_call: TRBJ1-6; v_call: TRBV19; d_call: TRBD1; clone_size: few; cdr3_nt: TGTGCCAGTAGTATAAGGACAGGGGAGGATTCACCCCTCCACTTT; cdr3_aa: CASSIRTGEDSPLHF